This entry describes one TCR beta chain. How the authors handled the data: Amplifying reference gene primers gave estimates of nucleated cell counts. The assay was immunoSEQ multiplex PCR, and TCRdb's table has in-frame clones only and misses some. V, J and clone size are taken as reported in that table, and D and trimming were inferred from the DNA itself. The repertoire holds 95,000 to 110,000 clones, under 95% seen once, with 1% to 1.5% in the top ten. The data originate from a study of blood T cell repertoires in COVID-19. Background on the study: Sites across the United States, Italy and Spain contributed samples from acute and convalescent COVID-19. From T cells, B-cell-depleted T cells, or PBMCs came the material, which was cDNA or gDNA.

From germline, CDR1 is SGDLS and CDR2 YYNGEE. The CDR3 runs 15 residues. V dropped 3 bases and J dropped 3 bases, with 12 bases sitting between them. Sequenced input: peripheral blood. The chain is built from TRBV9 and TRBJ2-2, with D perhaps matching TRBD1 (6 bases). This TCR came from a woman in her 30s with acute or convalescent COVID-19. The CDR3 sequence: CASSARGQDTGELFF. The CDR3 DNA sequence: TGTGCCAGCAGCGCCCGGGGACAAGACACCGGGGAGCTGTTTTTT.